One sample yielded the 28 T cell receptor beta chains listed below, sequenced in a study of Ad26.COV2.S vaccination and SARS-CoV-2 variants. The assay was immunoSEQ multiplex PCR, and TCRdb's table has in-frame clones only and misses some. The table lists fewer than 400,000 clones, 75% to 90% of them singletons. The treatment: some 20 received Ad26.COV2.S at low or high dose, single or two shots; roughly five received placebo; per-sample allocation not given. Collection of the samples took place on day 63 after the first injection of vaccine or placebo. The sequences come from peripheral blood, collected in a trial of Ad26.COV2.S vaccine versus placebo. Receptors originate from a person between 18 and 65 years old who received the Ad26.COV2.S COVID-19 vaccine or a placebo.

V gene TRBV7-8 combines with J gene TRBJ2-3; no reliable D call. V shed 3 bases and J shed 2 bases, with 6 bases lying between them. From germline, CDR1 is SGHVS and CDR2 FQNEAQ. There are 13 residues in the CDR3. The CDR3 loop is CASSLTDTDTQYF. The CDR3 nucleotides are TGTGCCAGCAGCTTGACTGACACAGATACGCAGTATTTT. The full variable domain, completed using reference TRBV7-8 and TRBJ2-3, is GAGVSQSPRYKVAKRGQDVALRCDPISGHVSLFWYQQALGQGPEFLTYFQNEAQLDKSGLPSDRFFAERPEGSVSTLKIQRTQQEDSAVYLCASSLTDTDTQYFGPGTRLTVL.

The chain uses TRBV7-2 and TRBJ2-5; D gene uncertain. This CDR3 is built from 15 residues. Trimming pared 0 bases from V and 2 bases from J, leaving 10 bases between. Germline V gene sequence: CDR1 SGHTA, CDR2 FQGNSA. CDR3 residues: CASSLAVSLQETQYF. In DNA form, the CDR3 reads TGTGCCAGCAGCTTAGCGGTTAGCCTACAAGAGACCCAGTACTTC.

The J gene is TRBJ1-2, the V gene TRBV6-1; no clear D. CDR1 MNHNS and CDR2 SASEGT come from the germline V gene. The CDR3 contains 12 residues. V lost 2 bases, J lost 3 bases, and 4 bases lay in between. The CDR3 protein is CASSELYYGYTF. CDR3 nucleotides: TGTGCCAGCAGTGAACTATACTATGGCTACACCTTC.

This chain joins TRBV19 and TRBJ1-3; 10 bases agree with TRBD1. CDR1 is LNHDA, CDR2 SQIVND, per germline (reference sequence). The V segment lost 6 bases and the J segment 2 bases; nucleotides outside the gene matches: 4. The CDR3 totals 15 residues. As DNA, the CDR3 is TGTGCCAGTAGCCGCGGACAGGGGGCTGGAAACACCATATATTTT. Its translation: CASSRGQGAGNTIYF. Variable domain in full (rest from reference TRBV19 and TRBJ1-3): DGGITQSPKYLFRKEGQNVTLSCEQNLNHDAMYWYRQDPGQGLRLIYYSQIVNDFQKGDIAEGYSVSREKKESFPLTVTSAQKNPTAFYLCASSRGQGAGNTIYFGEGSWLTVV.

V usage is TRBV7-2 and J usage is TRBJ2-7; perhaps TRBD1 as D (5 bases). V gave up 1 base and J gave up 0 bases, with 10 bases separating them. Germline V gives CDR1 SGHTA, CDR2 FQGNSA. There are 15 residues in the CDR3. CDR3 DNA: TGTGCCAGCAGCTTAGAAAGGGGTTCCTCCTACGAGCAGTACTTC. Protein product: CASSLERGSSYEQYF.

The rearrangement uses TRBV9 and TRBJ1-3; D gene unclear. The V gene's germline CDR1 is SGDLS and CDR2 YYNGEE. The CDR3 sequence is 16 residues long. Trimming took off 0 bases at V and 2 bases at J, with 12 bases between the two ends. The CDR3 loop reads CASSVEGQAAGNTIYF. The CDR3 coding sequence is TGTGCCAGCAGCGTAGAAGGCCAGGCGGCTGGAAACACCATATATTTT.

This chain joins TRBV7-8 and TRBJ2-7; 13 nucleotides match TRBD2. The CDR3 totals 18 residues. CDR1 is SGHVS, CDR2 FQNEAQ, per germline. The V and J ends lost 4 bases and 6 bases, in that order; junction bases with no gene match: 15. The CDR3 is CASSSPILAGGPLGEQYF. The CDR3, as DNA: TGTGCCAGCAGCTCACCCATACTAGCGGGAGGGCCTCTCGGCGAGCAGTACTTC.

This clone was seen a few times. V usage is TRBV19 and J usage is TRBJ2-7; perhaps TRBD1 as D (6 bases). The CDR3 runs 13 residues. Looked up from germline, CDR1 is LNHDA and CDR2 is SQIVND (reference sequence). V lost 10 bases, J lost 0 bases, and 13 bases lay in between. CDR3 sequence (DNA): TGTGCCACTCAGGGGCAGAACTCCTACGAGCAGTACTTC. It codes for CATQGQNSYEQYF.

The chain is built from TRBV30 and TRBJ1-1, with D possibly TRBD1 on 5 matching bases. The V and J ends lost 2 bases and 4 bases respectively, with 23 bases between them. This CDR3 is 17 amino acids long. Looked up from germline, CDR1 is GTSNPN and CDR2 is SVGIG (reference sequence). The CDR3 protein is CAWSLRPGTWYSTEAFF. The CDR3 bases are TGTGCCTGGAGTCTTCGACCCGGGACGTGGTACAGCACTGAAGCTTTCTTT.

CDR3 protein: CASSPQDYSYNEQFF. The CDR3 nucleotides read TGTGCCAGTAGTCCGCAGGATTACTCCTACAATGAGCAGTTCTTC. This chain connects TRBV19 to TRBJ2-1; the D is unclear. The germline V gene has CDR1 LNHDA and CDR2 SQIVND (reference sequence). The CDR3 runs 15 residues. V lost 5 bases, J lost 0 bases, and 11 bases lay in between. Variable domain in full (rest from reference TRBV19 and TRBJ2-1): DGGITQSPKYLFRKEGQNVTLSCEQNLNHDAMYWYRQDPGQGLRLIYYSQIVNDFQKGDIAEGYSVSREKKESFPLTVTSAQKNPTAFYLCASSPQDYSYNEQFFGPGTRLTVL.

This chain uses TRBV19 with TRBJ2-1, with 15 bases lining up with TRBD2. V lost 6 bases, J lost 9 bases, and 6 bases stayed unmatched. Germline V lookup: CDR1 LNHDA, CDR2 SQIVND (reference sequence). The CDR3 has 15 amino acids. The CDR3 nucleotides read TGTGCCAGTAGCCCGGGACTAGCGGGAGGAGGTGAGCAGTTCTTC. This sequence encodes CASSPGLAGGGEQFF.

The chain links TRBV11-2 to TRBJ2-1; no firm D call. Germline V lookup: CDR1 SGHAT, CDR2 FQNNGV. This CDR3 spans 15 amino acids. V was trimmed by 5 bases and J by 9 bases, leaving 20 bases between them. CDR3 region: CASSVGRIPDREQFF. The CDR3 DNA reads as TGTGCCAGCAGCGTCGGACGGATCCCTGACCGTGAGCAGTTCTTC.

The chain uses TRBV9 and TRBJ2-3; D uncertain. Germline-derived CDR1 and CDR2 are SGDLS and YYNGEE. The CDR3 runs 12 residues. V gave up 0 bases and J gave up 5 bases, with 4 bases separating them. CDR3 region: CASSVDEDTQYF. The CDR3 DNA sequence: TGTGCCAGCAGCGTAGATGAAGATACGCAGTATTTT.

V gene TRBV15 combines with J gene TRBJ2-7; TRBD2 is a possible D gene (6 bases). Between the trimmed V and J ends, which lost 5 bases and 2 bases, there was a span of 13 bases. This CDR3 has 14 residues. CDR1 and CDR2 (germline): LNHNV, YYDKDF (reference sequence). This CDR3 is CATSPGGLTYEQYF. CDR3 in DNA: TGTGCCACCAGCCCTGGGGGACTTACCTACGAGCAGTACTTC.

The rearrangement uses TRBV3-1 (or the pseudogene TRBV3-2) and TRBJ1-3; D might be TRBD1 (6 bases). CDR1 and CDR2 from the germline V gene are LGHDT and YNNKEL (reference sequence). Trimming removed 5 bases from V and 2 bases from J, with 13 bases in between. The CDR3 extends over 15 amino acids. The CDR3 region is CASSSPGGPGNTIYF. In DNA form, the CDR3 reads TGTGCCAGCAGCTCCCCGGGGGGGCCTGGAAACACCATATATTTT.

CDR3 region: CASSTRDEGTQYF. CDR3 in DNA: TGTGCCAGCAGTACCCGGGACGAGGGGACCCAGTACTTC. The J gene is TRBJ2-5, the V gene TRBV27; D assignment may be TRBD1 or TRBD2 (5 bases each). With 5 bases removed from V and 7 bases from J, the gap between germline ends came to 14 bases. CDR1 is MNHEY, CDR2 SMNVEV, per germline (reference sequence). CDR3 length: 13 amino acids.

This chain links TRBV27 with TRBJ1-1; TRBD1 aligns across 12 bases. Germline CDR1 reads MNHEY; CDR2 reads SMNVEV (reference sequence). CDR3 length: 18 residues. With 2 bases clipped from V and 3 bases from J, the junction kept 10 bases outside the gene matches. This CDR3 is CASSLPRDRGLSDTEAFF. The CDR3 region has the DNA TGTGCCAGCAGTTTACCAAGGGACAGGGGGCTAAGCGACACTGAAGCTTTCTTT.

CDR3 amino acids: CASSLKGGGQETQYF. CDR3 nucleotide sequence: TGTGCCAGCAGCTTAAAGGGAGGGGGGCAAGAGACCCAGTACTTC. The gene calls are TRBV7-9 and TRBJ2-5; D perhaps matches TRBD2 (7 bases). The ends were cut back, 2 bases at V and 2 bases at J, with 12 bases in the middle. Germline CDR1 reads SEHNR; CDR2 reads FQNEAQ (reference sequence). The length of the CDR3 is 15 residues.

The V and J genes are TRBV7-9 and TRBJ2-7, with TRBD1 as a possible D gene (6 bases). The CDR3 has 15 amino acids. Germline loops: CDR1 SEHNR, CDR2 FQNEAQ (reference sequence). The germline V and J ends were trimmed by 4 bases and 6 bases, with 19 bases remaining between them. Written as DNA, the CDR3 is TGTGCCAGCAGCTCAGGGGTTCCCCAGGGGCGCGAGCAGTACTTC. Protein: CASSSGVPQGREQYF. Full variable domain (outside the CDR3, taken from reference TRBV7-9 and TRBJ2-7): DTGVSQNPRHKITKRGQNVTFRCDPISEHNRLYWYRQTLGQGPEFLTYFQNEAQLEKSRLLSDRFSAERPKGSFSTLEIQRTEQGDSAMYLCASSSGVPQGREQYFGPGTRLTVT.

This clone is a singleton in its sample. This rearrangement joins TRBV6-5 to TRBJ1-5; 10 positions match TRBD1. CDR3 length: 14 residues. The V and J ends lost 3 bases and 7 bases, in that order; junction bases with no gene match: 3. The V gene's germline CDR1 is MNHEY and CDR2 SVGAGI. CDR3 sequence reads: CASSYRTGGQPQHF. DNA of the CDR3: TGTGCCAGCAGTTATCGGACAGGGGGACAGCCCCAGCATTTT.

CDR3 nucleotides: TGTGCCAGCCCCCCTAAAGGGGGTAACACTGAAGCTTTCTTT. It translates to CASPPKGGNTEAFF. V is TRBV28 and J is TRBJ1-1, with D possibly TRBD1 on 6 matching bases. V was shortened by 8 bases and J by 2 bases, with 15 bases between the two germline ends. The V gene's germline CDR1 is MDHEN and CDR2 SYDVKM. This CDR3 spans 14 amino acids.

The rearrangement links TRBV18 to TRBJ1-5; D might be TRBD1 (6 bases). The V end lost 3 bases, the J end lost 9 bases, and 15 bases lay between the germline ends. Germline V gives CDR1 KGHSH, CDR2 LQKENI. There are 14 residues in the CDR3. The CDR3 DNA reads TGTGCCAGCTCACCGTACTTTACAGGGCCGCCCCAGCATTTT. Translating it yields CASSPYFTGPPQHF.

This CDR3 reads CASSMVQGGDTIYF. The CDR3 nucleotides are TGTGCCAGTAGTATGGTACAGGGTGGTGACACCATATATTTT. This rearrangement joins TRBV19 to TRBJ1-3, with a possible D match to TRBD1 (6 bases). Germline V gene sequence: CDR1 LNHDA, CDR2 SQIVND (reference sequence). V was trimmed by 3 bases and J by 8 bases, leaving 14 bases between them. The CDR3 totals 14 residues.

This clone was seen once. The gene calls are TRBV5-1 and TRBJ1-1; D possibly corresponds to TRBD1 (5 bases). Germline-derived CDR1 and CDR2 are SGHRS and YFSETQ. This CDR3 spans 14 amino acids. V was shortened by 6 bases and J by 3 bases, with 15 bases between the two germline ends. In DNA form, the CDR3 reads TGCGCCAGCATGCTGGAGGGGAGGGACACTGAAGCTTTCTTT. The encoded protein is CASMLEGRDTEAFF.

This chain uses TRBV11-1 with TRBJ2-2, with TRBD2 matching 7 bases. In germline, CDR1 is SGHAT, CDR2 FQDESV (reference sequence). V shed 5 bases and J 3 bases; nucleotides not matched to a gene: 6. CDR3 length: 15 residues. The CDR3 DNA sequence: TGTGCCAGCAGCAGCGAGCGGGAATACACCGGGGAGCTGTTTTTT. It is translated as CASSSEREYTGELFF.

CDR3 DNA: TGTGCCAGCAGCCATACGACGGGGGAGGATACGCAGTATTTT. It translates to CASSHTTGEDTQYF. The chain joins TRBV4-2 to TRBJ2-3, with D perhaps matching TRBD2 (6 bases). The CDR3 is 14 amino acids. Trimming stripped 3 bases from V and 6 bases from J, with 13 bases between. The germline V gene encodes CDR1 LGHNA and CDR2 YNFKEQ.

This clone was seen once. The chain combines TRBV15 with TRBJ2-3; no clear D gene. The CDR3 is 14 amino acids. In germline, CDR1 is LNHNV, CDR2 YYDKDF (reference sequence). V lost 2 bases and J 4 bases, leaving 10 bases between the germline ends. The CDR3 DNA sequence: TGTGCCACCAGCAGACCAGCGAGCGCAGATACGCAGTATTTT. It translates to CATSRPASADTQYF.

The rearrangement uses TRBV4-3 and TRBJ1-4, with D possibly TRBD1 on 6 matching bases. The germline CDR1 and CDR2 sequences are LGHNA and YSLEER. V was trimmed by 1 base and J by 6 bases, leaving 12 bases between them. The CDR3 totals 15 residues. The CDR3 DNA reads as TGCGCCAGCAGCCAAGCGCCGGGACAACATGAAAAACTGTTTTTT. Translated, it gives CASSQAPGQHEKLFF.